This TCR beta chain was recovered during a study of T-cell memory formation after mild COVID-19. This clonotype was observed a few times. Its antigen is currently unknown. Per germline, CDR1 DFQATT and CDR2 SNEGSKA (reference sequence). V lost 5 bases to trimming and J lost 7 bases, with 18 bases between them. The CDR3 runs to 13 residues. 5'RACE with constant-segment primers built TCRalpha and TCRbeta cDNA libraries with UMIs. MiXCR, applied by TCRdb to the 5' RACE reads, yields one record per CDR3 protein. This sample yields 380,000 or so distinct CDR3 sequences, of which roughly 14% are seen a single time; 22% belongs to the top ten. The study's findings and limits: Among clones contracting day 15 to 85, CD4/CD8 was balanced, whereas later expanders leaned CD4+. Mainly in CM and EM were contracting CD4+ clones; CD8+ were in EMRA.

V and J are TRBV20-1 and TRBJ2-7, with D perhaps being TRBD1 or TRBD2 (5 bases each). The receptor was derived from a young man who had mild COVID-19 (a few samples of this study predate the infection). Cell type and time point are not known. Sequencing was performed on PBMCs or a T cell subset sorted from them (not recorded which). CDR3 protein: CSAPDGTRGEQYV. The CDR3 DNA reads TGCAGTGCTCCGGACGGGACCCGCGGGGAGCAGTACGTC.